This TCR beta chain emerged from a study of T cells after posttransplantation cyclophosphamide. Overall study findings and caveats: Blood and skin or GI T cell repertoires showed limited TRB overlap. Later blood repertoires were often dominated by clones from the donor CD8+ memory compartment.

This clone was found many times. Its antigen is still unknown. This related bone marrow graft donor gave peripheral blood on the day of marrow donation. Germline lookup yields CDR1 LNHDA and CDR2 SQIVND (reference sequence). V was trimmed by 2 bases and J by 2 bases, leaving 21 bases between them. This CDR3 comprises 18 residues. Data came from immunoSEQ multiplex PCR; TCRdb stores just in-frame clones and leaves some out. The sample includes about 38,000 clones, none of them occurring once. Sequencing input: PBMCs. The V and J genes are TRBV19 and TRBJ1-2; maybe TRBD1 (6 bases). The receptor was derived from a man aged 45-60 years in good health, CMV-negative, and a related stem cell transplant donor. This CDR3 is CASSILGARSLLNYGYTF. CDR3 coding DNA: TGTGCCAGTAGTATACTGGGGGCGCGGTCCCTCCTCAACTATGGCTACACCTTC.